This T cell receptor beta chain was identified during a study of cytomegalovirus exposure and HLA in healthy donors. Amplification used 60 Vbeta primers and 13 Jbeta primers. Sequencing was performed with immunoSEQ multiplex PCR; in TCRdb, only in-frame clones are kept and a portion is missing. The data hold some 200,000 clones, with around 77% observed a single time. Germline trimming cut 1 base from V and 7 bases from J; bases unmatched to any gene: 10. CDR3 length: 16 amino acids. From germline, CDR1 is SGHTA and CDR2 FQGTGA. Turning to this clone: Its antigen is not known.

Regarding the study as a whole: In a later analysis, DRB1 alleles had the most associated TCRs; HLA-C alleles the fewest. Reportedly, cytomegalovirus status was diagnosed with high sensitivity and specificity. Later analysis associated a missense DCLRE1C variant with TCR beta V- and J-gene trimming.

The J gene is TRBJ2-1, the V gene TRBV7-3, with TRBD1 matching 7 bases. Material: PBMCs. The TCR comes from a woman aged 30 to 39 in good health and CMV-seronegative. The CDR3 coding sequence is TGTGCCAGCAGCTTAAATTCCGGGGACAGACAAAATGAGCAGTTCTTC. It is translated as CASSLNSGDRQNEQFF.